These T cell receptor beta chains were read from a single sample in a study of T cells after yellow fever vaccination. A single record per CDR3 protein comes from TCRdb applying MiXCR to the 5' RACE reads. The sample shows 40,000 to 50,000 distinct CDR3 sequences, 5.5% to 8% of them seen only once. This specimen was PBMCs, either bulk or a sorted T-cell subset (CD4+, CD8+, memory, or dextramer-sorted; not recorded which), taken 45 days after the yellow fever booster vaccination. These receptors originate from a man in his thirties or forties who received the YFV17D yellow fever vaccine. Both conserved end residues are part of each CDR3. The D gene is left open where the match is weak. Size is omitted from some rows. Given values are once, few, many or a class for expanded clones.

v_gene,d_gene,j_gene,abundance,CDR3nt,CDR3aa
TRBV6-2/TRBV6-3,TRBD2,TRBJ2-5,many,TGTGCCAGCAGTTTGTTAGCGGGAGACCAAGAGACCCAGTACTTC,CASSLLAGDQETQYF
TRBV6-2/TRBV6-3,.,TRBJ2-1,many,TGTGCCAGCACCCATCGGGTAGCGCAAGACAATGAGCAGTTCTTC,CASTHRVAQDNEQFF
TRBV12-3/TRBV12-4,TRBD2,TRBJ2-5,.,TGTGCCAGCAGGGAGGGACTAGCGGGACAAGAGACCCAGTACTTC,CASREGLAGQETQYF
TRBV6-2/TRBV6-3,.,TRBJ2-2,.,TGTGACAGGTCGGCGTACACCGGGGAGCTGTTTTTT,CDRSAYTGELFF
TRBV12-3/TRBV12-4,TRBD2,TRBJ2-3,many,TGTGCCAGCAGTCTAAGGGAGGGAGATACGCAGTATTTT,CASSLREGDTQYF
TRBV20-1,TRBD1,TRBJ1-2,few,TGCAGTGCTAGAGGGGACAGGGGTGACTACACCTTC,CSARGDRGDYTF
TRBV20-1,.,TRBJ2-3,.,TGCAGTGCTAGAACCCTCCGAGCGACGCAGTATTTT,CSARTLRATQYF
TRBV11-1,.,TRBJ1-2,.,TGTGCCAGCAGCCCCCGCGGGGAACATCCCACAAATTCTCCGGGCTACACCTTC,CASSPRGEHPTNSPGYTF
TRBV7-8,TRBD2,TRBJ2-7,many,TGTGCCAGCAGCTGGACTAGCGGGAGCCCGTACGAGCAGTACTTC,CASSWTSGSPYEQYF
TRBV7-9,.,TRBJ2-3,many,TGTGCCAGCAGCTTAATAGATACGCAGTATTTT,CASSLIDTQYF
TRBV20-1,.,TRBJ1-2,many,TGCAGTTGCTCTTCGGGGGGACTTAACTATGGCTACACCTTC,CSCSSGGLNYGYTF
TRBV4-3,.,TRBJ2-5,.,TGCGCCAGCAGCCAAGACGGGCCAGGGGAGGCCGGAGAGACCCAGTACTTC,CASSQDGPGEAGETQYF
TRBV7-2,.,TRBJ2-7,many,TGTGCCAGCAACCCGGGGCCCGGGAGTTCCTACGAGCAGTACTTC,CASNPGPGSSYEQYF
TRBV5-6,.,TRBJ2-2,few,TGTGCCAGCAGCTTGGTGGGGGTGGCCGGGGAGCTGTTTTTT,CASSLVGVAGELFF
TRBV20-1,TRBD1,TRBJ1-1,many,TGCAGTGCCCCGGGACAGCCGAACACTGAAGCTTTCTTT,CSAPGQPNTEAFF
TRBV12-3/TRBV12-4,.,TRBJ1-1,few,TGTGCCAGCAGTCGTACGAACACTGAAGCTTTCTTT,CASSRTNTEAFF
TRBV10-3,.,TRBJ2-1,.,TGTGCCATCAGTAGCTTCGGGCGCTACAATGAGCAGTTCTTC,CAISSFGRYNEQFF
TRBV5-1,.,TRBJ2-4,many,TGCGCCAGCAGCTTGGATGGGTTCGGCCGGACCAAAAACATTCAGTACTTC,CASSLDGFGRTKNIQYF
TRBV20-1,TRBD1,TRBJ1-1,many,TGCAGTGCTACTACAGGGGTGTCGAACACTGAAGCTTTCTTT,CSATTGVSNTEAFF
TRBV7-2,.,TRBJ2-1,many,TGTGCCAGCAGCCCACCTGGGGGATTCAAGCAGTTCTTC,CASSPPGGFKQFF
TRBV6-5,TRBD1,TRBJ2-1,many,TGTGCCAGCAGGCCGGGACAGGGGGGCTACAATGAGCAGTTCTTC,CASRPGQGGYNEQFF
TRBV20-1,.,TRBJ1-4,many,TGCAGTGCTGCCGATTGGGCAACTAATGAAAAACTGTTTTTT,CSAADWATNEKLFF
TRBV20-1,.,TRBJ2-1,many,TGCAGTGTCCCCACTGTGCAGGACTACAATGAGCAGTTCTTC,CSVPTVQDYNEQFF
TRBV10-3,TRBD1,TRBJ2-7,.,TGTGCCATCAGTGAGTCCGGGACAGGGCCCTACGAGCAGTACTTC,CAISESGTGPYEQYF
TRBV4-2,TRBD2,TRBJ2-2,few,TGTGCCAGCAGCCAAGATGTGCGGGGGGACACCGGGGAGCTGTTTTTT,CASSQDVRGDTGELFF
TRBV30,.,TRBJ1-2,.,TGTGCCTGGAGTAGTGCGAACTATGGCTACACCTTC,CAWSSANYGYTF
TRBV20-1,.,TRBJ2-4,many,TGCAGTGCTAGGGGAGGAGGTAACATTCAGTACTTC,CSARGGGNIQYF
TRBV19,.,TRBJ2-1,.,TGTGCCAGTAGTGTCGACAGGAGAAGCGGGAATGAGCAGTTCTTC,CASSVDRRSGNEQFF
TRBV5-1,TRBD1,TRBJ1-6,many,TGCGCCAGCAGATCGGGACAGGGGCTGACACCCCTCCACTTT,CASRSGQGLTPLHF
TRBV9,.,TRBJ1-6,many,TGTGCCAGCAGCCCCGGAAGCCCCGGAGATTCACCCCTCCACTTT,CASSPGSPGDSPLHF
TRBV5-1,.,TRBJ2-7,many,TGCGCCAGCAGCTCGGAGTACGAGCAGTACTTC,CASSSEYEQYF
TRBV7-9,.,TRBJ1-1,many,TGTGCCAGCAGCCGGGAGTTCACTGAAGCTTTCTTT,CASSREFTEAFF
TRBV19,.,TRBJ2-2,many,TGTGCCAGTAGTATCATGTCCGGGGAGCTGTTTTTT,CASSIMSGELFF